This T cell receptor (beta chain) was sequenced for a study of beta chain features in type 1 diabetes (dated by TCRdb to the late 2010s). Context from the whole study: Mean age, gender distribution, total cell number and subset yield did not differ between patients and healthy donors. A total of about 100,000,000 sorted cells were examined across all samples, and RNA yield correlated strongly with the number of cells per subset. In the study, recently diagnosed type 1 diabetes patients and matched healthy donors were compared on the TCRB repertoires of their sorted circulating CD4+ T cell subsets. Regulatory and stem cell-like memory subsets were obtained from only 8 patients and roughly eight healthy donors, while naive and central memory subsets were obtained from all 30 or so donors.

All of the isolated RNA was reverse transcribed with the High Capacity cDNA Reverse Transcription Kit, so expressed TCRB transcripts were sequenced. Deep immunoSEQ sequencing was performed on naive, central memory and regulatory T cell samples, with an average of around 3.5 million total reads per sample. Sorted cells were lysed in RLT buffer, and RNA was extracted using DNase-treated RNeasy Micro or Mini kits according to cell number. To prevent cross-contamination, every cell subset was processed on its own, while patient and healthy donor samples were processed together. The immunoSEQ multiplex PCR was used to amplify TCRB sequences from cDNA, generating 87-bp fragments that spanned the CDR3 region. Sequencing of the amplicons was done on the Illumina HiSeq platform. Regarding the original processing steps: PCR bias was computationally corrected using synthetic template baselines, reads within Hamming distance 2 were collapsed, and singletons that could not be merged were discarded. Reads were aligned against IMGT to assign V, D and J genes, CDR3 length and insertions or deletions at six rearrangement sites. Within each subset, clonotype counts were normalized to sorted cell number, and only after that were true diversity and Gini coefficients computed with the tcR R package. Repertoire sharing was quantified using the overlap coefficient calculated on TCRB nucleotide sequences. TCRdb holds this immuneACCESS table with in-frame rearrangements only. Some clones are missing; in checked studies, unresolved V genes explain under half, and the rest has no known cause. V, J and clone size are those of that table, while D and trimming were read from the DNA. For this sample there are about 240,000 clones; around a quarter appear just once. Roughly 4.1% of the sample is held by the ten biggest clonotypes.

Measured from the cysteine to the phenylalanine, the CDR3 is 11 residues long. Only the CDR3 DNA is retained, 33 bases long and in frame from the first base. Concerning this clone itself: Its antigen is still unknown. Base qualities are not at hand, and no much larger clone is one base apart.

Beyond this particular receptor, the publication reports: Because small numbers of individuals were included in the HLA sub-analyses, any influence of HLA type on TCRB rearrangement was left unresolved. Patients with type 1 diabetes made fewer insertions and deleted more nucleotides at VDJ recombination sites, implying thymic rearrangement abnormalities. Because cDNA was sequenced instead of genomic DNA, activated cells with high expression could be over-represented, although the groups did not differ in activation or CD3 levels. Type 1 diabetes patients showed a moderate but significant shortening of TCRB CDR3 length in all four CD4+ subsets. PCR might favor shorter templates, but patient and control samples were amplified and corrected together, so any skew would affect both groups equally. Naive, central memory and regulatory TCRB repertoires appeared to be more alike among patients than among healthy donors.

A single peripheral blood draw of about 116 mL on average was collected from each donor into heparinised tubes. Using a panel that included CD45RO, CCR7, CD25, CD127, CD95 and CD27, naive, central memory, regulatory and stem cell-like memory CD4+ T cells were sorted on a BD FACSAria II. All sorted populations exceeded 95% purity. PBMCs were isolated immediately by Lymphoprep density gradient centrifugation and stained directly without culture. So that batch effects would be minimized, each experiment stained and sorted samples in pairs, pairing one healthy donor with one patient. The clonotype originates from a man in his thirties or forties in good health. The sample taken for sequencing was central memory CD4+ T cells from blood. The chain is made from TRBV12-2 and TRBJ2-7. TRBV12-2 is a known pseudogene. The CDR3 sequence is CASRSDHEQYF. The nucleotide sequence reads as follows: TGTGCAAGTCGCTCTGATCACGAGCAGTACTTC.